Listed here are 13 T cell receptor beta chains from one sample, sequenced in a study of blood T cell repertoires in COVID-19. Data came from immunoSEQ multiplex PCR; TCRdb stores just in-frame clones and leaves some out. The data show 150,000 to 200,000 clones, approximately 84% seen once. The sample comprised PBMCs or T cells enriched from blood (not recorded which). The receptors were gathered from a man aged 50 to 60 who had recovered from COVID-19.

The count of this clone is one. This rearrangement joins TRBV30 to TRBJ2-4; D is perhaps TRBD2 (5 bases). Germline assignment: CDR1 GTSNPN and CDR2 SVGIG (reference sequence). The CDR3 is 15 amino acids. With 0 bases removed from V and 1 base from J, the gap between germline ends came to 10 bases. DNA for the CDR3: TGTGCCTGGAGTGTACCCACGGGGGCCAAAAACATTCAGTACTTC. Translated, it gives CAWSVPTGAKNIQYF.

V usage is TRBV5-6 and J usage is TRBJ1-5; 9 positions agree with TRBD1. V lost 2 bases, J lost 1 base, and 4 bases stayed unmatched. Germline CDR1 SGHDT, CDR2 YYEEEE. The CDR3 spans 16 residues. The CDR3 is CASSFTGGASNQPQHF. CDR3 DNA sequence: TGTGCCAGCAGCTTTACAGGGGGCGCGAGCAATCAGCCCCAGCATTTT.

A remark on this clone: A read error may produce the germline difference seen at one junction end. CDR3 amino acids: CASSLSRNTIYF. CDR3 bases: TGTGCCAGCAGCCTCTCTAGAAACACCATATATTTT. The chain combines TRBV14 with TRBJ1-3; D is uncertain. CDR3 length: 12 amino acids. Germline CDR1 reads SGHDN; CDR2 reads FVKESK.

The CDR3 bases are TGTGCCAGCAGCGGAGCTTACAGGGGCTATGGCTACACCTTC. Protein: CASSGAYRGYGYTF. This chain links TRBV9 with TRBJ1-2; TRBD1 agrees at 7 bases. V lost 3 bases and J lost 4; bases outside the gene matches: 6. This CDR3 spans 14 amino acids. Per germline, CDR1 SGDLS and CDR2 YYNGEE.

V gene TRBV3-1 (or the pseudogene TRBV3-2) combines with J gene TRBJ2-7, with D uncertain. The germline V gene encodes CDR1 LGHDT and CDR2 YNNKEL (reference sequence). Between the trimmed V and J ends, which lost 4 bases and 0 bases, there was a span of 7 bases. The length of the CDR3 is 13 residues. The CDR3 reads CASSPPGSYEQYF. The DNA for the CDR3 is TGTGCCAGCAGCCCCCCAGGCTCCTACGAGCAGTACTTC.

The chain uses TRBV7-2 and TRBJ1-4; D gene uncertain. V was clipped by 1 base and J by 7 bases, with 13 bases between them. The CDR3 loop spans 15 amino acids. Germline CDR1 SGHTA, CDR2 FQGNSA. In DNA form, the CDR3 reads TGTGCCAGCAGCTTAGGGTCGGGGATGGGTGAAAAACTGTTTTTT. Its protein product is CASSLGSGMGEKLFF.

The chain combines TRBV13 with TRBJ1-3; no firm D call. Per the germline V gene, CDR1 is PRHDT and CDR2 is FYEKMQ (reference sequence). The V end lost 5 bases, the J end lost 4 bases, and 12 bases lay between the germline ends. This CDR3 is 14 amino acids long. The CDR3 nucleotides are TGTGCCAGCAGCCTACAGTCGAGAGGAAACACCATATATTTT. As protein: CASSLQSRGNTIYF.

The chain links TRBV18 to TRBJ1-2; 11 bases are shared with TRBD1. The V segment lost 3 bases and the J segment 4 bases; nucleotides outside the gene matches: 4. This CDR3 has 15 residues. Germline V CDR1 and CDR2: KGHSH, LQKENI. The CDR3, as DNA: TGTGCCAGCTCACCGGCCGGACAGGGGGCCTATGGCTACACCTTC. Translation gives CASSPAGQGAYGYTF.

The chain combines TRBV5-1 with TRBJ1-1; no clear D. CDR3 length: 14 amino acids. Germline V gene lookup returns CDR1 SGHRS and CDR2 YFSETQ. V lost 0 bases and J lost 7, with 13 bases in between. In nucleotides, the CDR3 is TGCGCCAGCAGCTTGGAGGAGAGGGCGAGTGAAGCTTTCTTT. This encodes CASSLEERASEAFF.

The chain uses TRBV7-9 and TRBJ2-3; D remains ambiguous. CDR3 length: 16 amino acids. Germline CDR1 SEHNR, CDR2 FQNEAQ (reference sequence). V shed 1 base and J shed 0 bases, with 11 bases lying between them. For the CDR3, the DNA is TGTGCCAGCAGCTTAGTCCCCAGTGAAAGCACAGATACGCAGTATTTT. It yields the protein CASSLVPSESTDTQYF. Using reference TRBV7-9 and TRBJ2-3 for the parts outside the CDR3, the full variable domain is DTGVSQNPRHKITKRGQNVTFRCDPISEHNRLYWYRQTLGQGPEFLTYFQNEAQLEKSRLLSDRFSAERPKGSFSTLEIQRTEQGDSAMYLCASSLVPSESTDTQYFGPGTRLTVL.

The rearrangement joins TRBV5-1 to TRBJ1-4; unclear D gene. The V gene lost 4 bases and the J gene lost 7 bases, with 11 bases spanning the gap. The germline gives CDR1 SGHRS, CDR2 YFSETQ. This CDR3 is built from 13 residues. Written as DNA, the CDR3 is TGCGCCAGCAGCCGACATTTAGGTGAAAAACTGTTTTTT. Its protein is CASSRHLGEKLFF.

CDR3 nucleotide sequence: TGCGCCAGCAGCTTAAACGTAGCGGGGGAACAAGAGACCCAGTACTTC. Its translation: CASSLNVAGEQETQYF. The rearrangement uses TRBV5-1 and TRBJ2-5; 9 bases fit TRBD2. Germline-derived CDR1 and CDR2 are SGHRS and YFSETQ. This CDR3 is built from 16 residues. J lost 2 bases, V lost 2 bases, and 7 bases had no gene match.

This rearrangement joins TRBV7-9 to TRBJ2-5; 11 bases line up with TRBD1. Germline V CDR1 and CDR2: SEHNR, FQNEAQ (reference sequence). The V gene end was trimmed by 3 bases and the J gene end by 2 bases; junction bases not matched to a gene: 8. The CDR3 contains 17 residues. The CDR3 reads CASSLGSGQGAQETQYF. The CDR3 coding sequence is TGTGCCAGCAGCTTGGGGTCTGGACAGGGGGCACAAGAGACCCAGTACTTC.